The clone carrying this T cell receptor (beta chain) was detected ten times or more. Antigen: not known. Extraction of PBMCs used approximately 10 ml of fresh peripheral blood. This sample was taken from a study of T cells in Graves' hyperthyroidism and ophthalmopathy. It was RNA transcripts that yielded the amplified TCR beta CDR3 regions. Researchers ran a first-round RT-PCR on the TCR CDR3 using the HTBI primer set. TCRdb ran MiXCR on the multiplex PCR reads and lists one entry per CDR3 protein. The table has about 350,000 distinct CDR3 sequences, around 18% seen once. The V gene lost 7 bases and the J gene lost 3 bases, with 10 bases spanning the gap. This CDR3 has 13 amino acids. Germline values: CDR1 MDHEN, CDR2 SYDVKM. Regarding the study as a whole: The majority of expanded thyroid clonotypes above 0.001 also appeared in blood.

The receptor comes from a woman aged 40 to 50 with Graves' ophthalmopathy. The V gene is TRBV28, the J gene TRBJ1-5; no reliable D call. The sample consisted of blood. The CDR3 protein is CASIRGLNQPQHF. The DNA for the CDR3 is TGTGCCAGCATCCGGGGTCTCAATCAGCCCCAGCATTTT.